This section outlines one T cell receptor (beta chain) sequence together with its context. The sample originates from a study of blood T cell repertoires in COVID-19. Data came from immunoSEQ multiplex PCR; TCRdb stores just in-frame clones and leaves some out. Here the sample spans 70,000 or so clones, 90% being singletons. The CDR3 is 13 amino acids. Trimming stripped 4 bases from V and 6 bases from J, with 12 bases between. Germline values: CDR1 LGHNA, CDR2 YSLEER. The clonotype comes from a woman of 80 years or more with active COVID-19. The chain carries TRBV4-3 and TRBJ2-5, with no clear D. The sequenced sample was peripheral blood. The CDR3 sequence: CASSPYSGQTQYF. CDR3 nucleotide sequence: TGCGCCAGCAGCCCATACTCTGGGCAGACCCAGTACTTC.